These T cell receptor beta chains were read from a single sample in a study of early T cells in non-severe SARS-CoV-2 infection. TCRdb fed the 5' RACE reads into MiXCR, producing one record per CDR3 protein. The table records tens of thousands of distinct CDR3 sequences, around 10% of them present only once. Sequencing used whole blood. The receptors shown here come from an adult who was a healthcare worker with PCR-confirmed SARS-CoV-2 infection or an uninfected control (not recorded which). CDR3s include the opening cysteine and the closing phenylalanine or tryptophan. D genes are given only for firm matches. Size tells how often a clone was seen (once, few, many) or the class of an expanded clone, and some rows leave it out.

d_call,v_call,j_call,clone_size,cdr3_aa,cdr3_nt
NA,TRBV7-2,TRBJ1-1,NA,CASSLKDGPYTEAFF,TGTGCCAGCAGCTTAAAGGATGGGCCCTACACTGAAGCTTTCTTT
TRBD2,TRBV11-2,TRBJ2-2,many,CASTGLAGEGELFF,TGTGCCAGCACCGGACTAGCGGGAGAAGGGGAGCTGTTTTTT
TRBD1,TRBV11-2,TRBJ2-1,NA,CASSGGTGGADEQFF,TGTGCCAGCAGCGGAGGGACAGGGGGCGCGGATGAGCAGTTCTTC
NA,TRBV28,TRBJ2-5,few,CASSSPAQETQYF,TGTGCCAGCAGTTCCCCAGCCCAAGAGACCCAGTACTTC
NA,TRBV6-2/TRBV6-3,TRBJ2-5,NA,CASSYSGGRAQYF,TGTGCCAGCAGTTACTCCGGGGGTCGGGCCCAGTACTTC
NA,TRBV29-1,TRBJ2-5,few,CSVEGQLRPEETQYF,TGCAGCGTTGAAGGACAGCTTAGACCCGAAGAGACCCAGTACTTC
NA,TRBV21-1,TRBJ2-3,many,CTSLGEGTDTQYF,TGTACAAGCCTGGGGGAAGGCACAGATACGCAGTATTTT
TRBD2,TRBV29-1,TRBJ2-1,few,CSSRRISGSSYNEQFF,TGCAGCTCCCGTCGTATCAGCGGGAGTTCCTACAATGAGCAGTTCTTC
TRBD2,TRBV2,TRBJ2-7,many,CASCAELAGAYEQYF,TGTGCCAGCTGCGCCGAACTAGCGGGAGCGTACGAGCAGTACTTC
TRBD2,TRBV12-5,TRBJ2-3,NA,CASGLVGGLAGGRSDTQYF,TGTGCTAGTGGTTTGGTAGGCGGATTAGCGGGAGGTCGATCAGATACGCAGTATTTT
NA,TRBV20-1,TRBJ2-1,NA,CSAPRGAWALNEQFF,TGCAGTGCTCCCCGAGGCGCGTGGGCCCTTAATGAGCAGTTCTTC
NA,TRBV7-9,TRBJ2-2,NA,CASSSQGQNTGELFF,TGTGCCAGCAGCTCTCAGGGACAGAACACCGGGGAGCTGTTTTTT
TRBD1,TRBV7-8,TRBJ2-5,many,CASSPRTRGIETQYF,TGTGCCAGCAGCCCACGTACCAGGGGGATAGAGACCCAGTACTTC
NA,TRBV4-1,TRBJ1-3,NA,CASSQVGRGKNTIYF,TGCGCCAGCAGCCAAGTGGGCAGGGGAAAAAACACCATATATTTT
NA,TRBV11-2,TRBJ2-7,NA,CASSFQGGSTHEQYF,TGTGCCAGCAGCTTCCAAGGTGGATCAACCCACGAGCAGTACTTC
NA,TRBV19,TRBJ1-1,NA,CASSRRAAGTEAFF,TGTGCCAGTAGTCGCCGGGCCGCTGGGACTGAAGCTTTCTTT
NA,TRBV11-2,TRBJ2-2,NA,CASSDPHRVGELFF,TGTGCCAGCAGCGACCCTCACCGGGTGGGGGAGCTGTTTTTT
TRBD1,TRBV19,TRBJ2-2,NA,CASSWTAGTGGGELFF,TGTGCCAGTAGCTGGACAGCCGGGACAGGGGGCGGGGAGCTGTTTTTT
NA,TRBV7-2,TRBJ1-5,many,CASSWRGVGNQPQHF,TGTGCCAGCAGCTGGAGGGGGGTGGGCAATCAGCCCCAGCATTTT
TRBD1,TRBV18,TRBJ1-6,many,CASSTRQGWVSPLHF,TGTGCCAGCTCAACGAGACAGGGTTGGGTTTCACCCCTCCACTTT
TRBD1,TRBV19,TRBJ2-7,NA,CASSLGQGGAEQYF,TGTGCCAGTAGTCTCGGACAGGGGGGCGCCGAGCAGTACTTC
NA,TRBV19,TRBJ1-5,few,CASLAGTLGNQPQHF,TGTGCCAGCTTAGCGGGGACCCTCGGAAATCAGCCCCAGCATTTT